Listed below are T cell receptor beta chains from one sample, sequenced in a study of OX40 agonist ivuxolimab in advanced cancers. Clones were read by immunoSEQ multiplex PCR, and TCRdb kept only the in-frame ones, dropping some. The sample carries 71,000 or so clones, roughly nine tenths recorded once. Sample: CD4+ or CD8+ T cells sorted from blood, taken in a trial of the OX40 agonist ivuxolimab. Receptors originate from an adult with an advanced solid tumor such as melanoma, head and neck, liver or kidney cancer. The CDR3 runs from the conserved cysteine through the conserved F or W. D genes are given only for firm matches. Rows may omit the clone size; those that give it use once, few, many or a size class.

clone_size d_call j_call v_call cdr3_nt cdr3_aa
. . TRBJ2-3 TRBV7-9 TGTGCCAGCAGCTTCACAGGGAACACAGATACGCAGTATTTT CASSFTGNTDTQYF
. . TRBJ1-1 TRBV7-9 TGTGCCAGCAGCCGGGAGCCTGGAGCTTTCTTT CASSREPGAFF
once . TRBJ2-7 TRBV28 TGTGCCAGCAGTCGGGGCAGCTCCTACGAGCAGTACTTC CASSRGSSYEQYF
. TRBD1 TRBJ1-1 TRBV5-1 TGCGCCAGCAGCTGGGGGACAGGGGGAACTGAAGCTTTCTTT CASSWGTGGTEAFF
. . TRBJ1-3 TRBV7-9 TGTGCCAGCAGCTTAGATTCGGGAAACACCATATATTTT CASSLDSGNTIYF
. . TRBJ2-1 TRBV29-1 TGCAGCGTTGGGGCGTGGAATGAGCAGTTCTTC CSVGAWNEQFF
. TRBD2 TRBJ2-5 TRBV4-2 TGTGCCAGCAGCCAATCGGGGGGGAAAGAGACCCAGTACTTC CASSQSGGKETQYF
. TRBD1 TRBJ1-1 TRBV6-1 TGTGCCAGCAGTTGGGGACAGAGCACTGAAGCTTTCTTT CASSWGQSTEAFF
. . TRBJ2-7 TRBV28 TGTGCCAGCAGTTTAAAGGGGGGCCCACACTCCTACGAGCAGTACTTC CASSLKGGPHSYEQYF
. . TRBJ1-1 TRBV6-5 TGTGCCAGCAGTTACCCCCATGATGGGGGGACTGAAGCTTTCTTT CASSYPHDGGTEAFF
. TRBD2 TRBJ2-3 TRBV7-6 TGTGCCAGCAGCTCGGGACTAGCGTTTAGGAGCTCGGATACGCAGTATTTT CASSSGLAFRSSDTQYF
. TRBD1 TRBJ2-3 TRBV7-2 TGTGCCAGCAGCTTAGCGGGACAGGCCACAGATACGCAGTATTTT CASSLAGQATDTQYF
. TRBD1 TRBJ1-2 TRBV6-6 TGTGCCAGCAGTTACTTCGGACAGGGGGCGAGGGGCTACACCTTC CASSYFGQGARGYTF
. TRBD2 TRBJ2-5 TRBV10-3 TGTGCCGTGCGAGGACTAGCGGGGGGGATAGAGACCCAGTACTTC CAVRGLAGGIETQYF
. . TRBJ2-7 TRBV6-5 TGTGCCAGCAGGGCCCAGGGGCTTTACGAGCAGTACTTC CASRAQGLYEQYF
once . TRBJ2-7 TRBV10-2 TGCGCCAGCAGTGAAACGAGTACACCGGGGGACTCGTACCGTTTGGGGGAGCAGTACTTC CASSETSTPGDSYRLGEQYF
. . TRBJ2-6 TRBV9 TGTGCCAGCAGCTCCACAGGCTCTGGGGCCAACGTCCTGACTTTC CASSSTGSGANVLTF
. . TRBJ2-6 TRBV7-3 TGTGCCAGCAGCTTAACGGATCTCTCTGGGGCCAACGTCCTGACTTTC CASSLTDLSGANVLTF
. TRBD2 TRBJ2-3 TRBV27 TGTGCCAGCAGTTCTCAGAGACTAGCGGGAGGATCAGATACGCAGTATTTT CASSSQRLAGGSDTQYF
. TRBD2 TRBJ2-4 TRBV2 TGTGCCATAATATATAGGGCTAGCGGGGTCCGGAGTGGGGACATTCAGTACTTC CAIIYRASGVRSGDIQYF
. . TRBJ1-1 TRBV19 TGTGCCACACAGAACAGGTTATACACTGAAGCTTTCTTT CATQNRLYTEAFF
once . TRBJ1-2 TRBV29-1 TGCAGCGTTGAAGATGATCGGGGGGGGTCGGGCTACACCTTC CSVEDDRGGSGYTF
. . TRBJ1-5 TRBV6-1 TGTGCCAGCAGTGAAGGACCAGGGGCGAATCAGCCCCAGCATTTT CASSEGPGANQPQHF
once . TRBJ2-7 TRBV10-3 TGTGCCATCAGTGTAGGGCCCGCCGACTCCTACGAGCAGTACTTC CAISVGPADSYEQYF
. . TRBJ1-1 TRBV7-2 TGTGCCAGCACCAGAGACATGAACACTGAAGCTTTCTTT CASTRDMNTEAFF
. . TRBJ2-1 TRBV6-5 TGTGCCAGCAGTTACTCGTCCGCCTACAATGAGCAGTTCTTC CASSYSSAYNEQFF
. . TRBJ1-2 TRBV10-1 TGCGCCAGCAGTAGGACGAGGGGTGGGCAGATCGTCGGCTACACCTTC CASSRTRGGQIVGYTF
. . TRBJ2-7 TRBV6-4 TGTGCCAGCAGGCCCCAGGCCTCGAGGGAGCAGTACTTC CASRPQASREQYF
. TRBD2 TRBJ2-7 TRBV2 TGTGCCAACGGACTAGCGGGAGGCGAGCAGTACTTC CANGLAGGEQYF
few . TRBJ2-3 TRBV5-1 TGCGCCAGCACGTCCGGGGGGCGGGGAGATACGCAGTATTTT CASTSGGRGDTQYF